This entry is about one T cell receptor (beta chain). Its antigen is not yet known. Base qualities are not provided; no much larger clone lies one nucleotide away. This sample is drawn from a study of graft-versus-host responses after intestinal transplantation (dated by TCRdb to about 2021). About the full investigation: The transplants that recipients got were multivisceral, liver-intestinal, or isolated intestinal. A peak of at least 4% donor T cells among recipient peripheral blood mononuclear cells was the definition used for donor T cell macrochimerism. After intestinal transplantation, graft-versus-host and host-versus-graft alloreactive T cell clones were followed in the graft, circulation and bone marrow using bulk TCR-beta CDR3 sequencing. To identify alloreactive clones, pre-transplant mixed lymphocyte reaction products were sequenced and compared with unstimulated pre-transplant donor and recipient T cells. Of the roughly 23 intestinal transplant recipients enrolled in the cohort, one of whom was a retransplant, a few patients without pretransplant specimens were excluded. Anti-thymocyte globulin induction was given to all recipients, followed by maintenance tacrolimus and steroids for about 3 years. Instead of going to the commercial service, samples from a few later patients were sequenced in-house on an Illumina MiSeq and processed with MiXCR. Points the paper makes about the study in general: Peak levels of circulating GvH clones were associated with declines in HvG clones early after transplant. Conclusions were limited by the relatively low number and heterogeneity of intestinal transplant patients. GvH clones were detected in recipient bone marrow, and some appeared earlier in ileal mucosa or blood, consistent with an intestinal mucosal origin. Patients with donor T cell macrochimerism had high GvH to HvG T cell clonal ratios in their allografts.

The library was prepared using the immunoSEQ multiplex PCR assay. For most patients, genomic DNA was isolated with the Qiagen DNeasy Blood and Tissue Kit and sent frozen to Adaptive Biotechnologies for TCR sequencing. For most patients, high-throughput TCR-beta CDR3 sequencing of genomic DNA was performed by Adaptive Biotechnologies. The original methods were these. TCR sequencing data were retrieved from Adaptive's ImmunoSEQ software for 15 to 20 patients, whereas three other patients were processed with MiXCR and VDJtools. To correct CD4 versus CD8 sorting errors, sequences present in both subsets at a frequency ratio below 5:1 were removed. CDR3 nucleotide sequences shared between donor and recipient were removed because the origin of such sequences could not be assigned. To count as alloreactive, a clone needed at least 2-fold expansion over unstimulated cells and a minimum CFSE-low frequency of 0.002% (template counts) or 0.001% (read counts). Clones detected in sequenced pre-transplant spleen, lymph node, or MLR CFSE-low populations of the donor or recipient were defined as mappable. The cumulative frequency of alloreactive clones was calculated as a percentage of all sequences, weighted by copy number. TCRdb obtained this table from immuneACCESS and retained in-frame rearrangements with V and J assigned. These tables miss some clones; where compared with another copy, unresolved V genes account for less than half of the shortfall, and the remainder is unexplained. For V, J and clone size, that table is used; D and trimming come from the DNA. In all, the sample holds 80,000 to 95,000 clones, and about 93% of those were seen once. The ten largest make up roughly 2% of the sample.

Relative to germline, V is 4 bases shorter and J is 7 bases shorter, with 11 bases between their ends. The cysteine opens and the phenylalanine closes a CDR3 of 13 amino acids. CDR3 DNA is the only sequence kept; it has 39 bases, read in frame from the first base. CDR1 and CDR2 are read off the germline V gene as SGHVS and FQNEAQ. The meaning of the sample's time point label: cells obtained before transplantation from donor or recipient. CD3+CD4+ and CD3+CD8+ populations were FACS-sorted from unstimulated pre-transplant donor and recipient cells taken from spleen or lymph nodes. The source of this sequence is a human donor who received an intestinal transplant. The sample here was unstimulated CD8+ T cells sorted from spleen or lymph node cells, taken before intestinal transplant. The chain is assembled from TRBV7-8 and TRBJ2-1; no confident D gene assignment can be made. The CDR3 here reads CASSSQDWNEQFF. The DNA is TGTGCCAGCAGCTCACAAGATTGGAATGAGCAGTTCTTC.